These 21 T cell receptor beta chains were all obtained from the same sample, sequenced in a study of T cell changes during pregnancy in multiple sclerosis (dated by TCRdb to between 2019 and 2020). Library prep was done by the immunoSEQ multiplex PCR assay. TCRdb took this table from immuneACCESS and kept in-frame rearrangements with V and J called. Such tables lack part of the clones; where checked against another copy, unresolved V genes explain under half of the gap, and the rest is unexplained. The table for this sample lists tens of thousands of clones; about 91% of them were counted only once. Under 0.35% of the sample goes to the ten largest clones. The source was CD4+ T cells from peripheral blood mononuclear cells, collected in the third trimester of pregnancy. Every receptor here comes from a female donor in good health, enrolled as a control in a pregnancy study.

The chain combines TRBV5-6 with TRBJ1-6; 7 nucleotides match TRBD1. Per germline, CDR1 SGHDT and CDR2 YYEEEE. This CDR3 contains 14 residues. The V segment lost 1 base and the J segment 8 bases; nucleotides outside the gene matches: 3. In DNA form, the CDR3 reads TGTGCCAGCAGCTTGAACAGGGGAGATTCACCCCTCCACTTT. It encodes CASSLNRGDSPLHF.

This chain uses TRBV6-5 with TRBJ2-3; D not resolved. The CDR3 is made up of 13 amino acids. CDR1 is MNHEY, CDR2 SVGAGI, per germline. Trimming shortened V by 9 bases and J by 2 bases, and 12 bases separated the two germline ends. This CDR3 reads CASNSRFTDTQYF. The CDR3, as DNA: TGTGCCAGTAACAGCAGATTCACAGATACGCAGTATTTT.

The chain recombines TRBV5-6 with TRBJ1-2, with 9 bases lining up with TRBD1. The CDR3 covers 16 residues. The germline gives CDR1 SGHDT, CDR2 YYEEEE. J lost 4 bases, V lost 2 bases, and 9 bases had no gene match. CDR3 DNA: TGTGCCAGCAGCTTAATGCGGGACAGGGTTTTCTATGGCTACACCTTC. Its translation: CASSLMRDRVFYGYTF.

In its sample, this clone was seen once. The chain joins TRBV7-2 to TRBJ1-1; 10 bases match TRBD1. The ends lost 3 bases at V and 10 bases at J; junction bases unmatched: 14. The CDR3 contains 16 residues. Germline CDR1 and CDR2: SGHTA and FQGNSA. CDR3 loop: CASSFSARDRGVLAFF. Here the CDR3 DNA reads TGTGCCAGCAGCTTTAGCGCACGGGACAGGGGAGTGTTAGCTTTCTTT.

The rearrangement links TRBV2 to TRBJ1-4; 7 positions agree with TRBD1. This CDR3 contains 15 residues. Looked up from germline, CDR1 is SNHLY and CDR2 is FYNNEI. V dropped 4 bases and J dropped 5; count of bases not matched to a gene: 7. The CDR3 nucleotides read TGTGCCAGCAGTGTGACAGGGCGGGCGAATGAAAAACTGTTTTTT. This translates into CASSVTGRANEKLFF.

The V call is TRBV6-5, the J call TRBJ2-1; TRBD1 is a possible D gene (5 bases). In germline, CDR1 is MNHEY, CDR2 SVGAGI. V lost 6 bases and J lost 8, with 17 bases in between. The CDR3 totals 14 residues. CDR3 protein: CASRSTYRQYEQFF. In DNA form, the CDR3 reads TGTGCCAGCAGATCCACCTATCGACAGTATGAGCAGTTCTTC.

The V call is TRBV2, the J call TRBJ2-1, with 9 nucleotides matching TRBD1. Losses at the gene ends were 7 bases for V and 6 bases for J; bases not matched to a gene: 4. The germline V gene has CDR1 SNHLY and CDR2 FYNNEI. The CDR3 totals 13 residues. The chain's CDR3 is CASTQGAINEQFF. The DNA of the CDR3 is TGTGCCAGCACACAGGGGGCGATCAATGAGCAGTTCTTC. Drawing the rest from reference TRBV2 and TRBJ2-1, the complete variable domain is EPEVTQTPSHQVTQMGQEVILRCVPISNHLYFYWYRQILGQKVEFLVSFYNNEISEKSEIFDDQFSVERPDGSNFTLKIRSTKLEDSAMYFCASTQGAINEQFFGPGTRLTVL.

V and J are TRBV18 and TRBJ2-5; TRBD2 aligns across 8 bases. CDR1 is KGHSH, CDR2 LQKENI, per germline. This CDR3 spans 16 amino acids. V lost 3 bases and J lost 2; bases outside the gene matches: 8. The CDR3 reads CASSPMSSGLQETQYF. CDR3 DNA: TGTGCCAGCTCACCTATGTCTAGCGGGTTACAAGAGACCCAGTACTTC.

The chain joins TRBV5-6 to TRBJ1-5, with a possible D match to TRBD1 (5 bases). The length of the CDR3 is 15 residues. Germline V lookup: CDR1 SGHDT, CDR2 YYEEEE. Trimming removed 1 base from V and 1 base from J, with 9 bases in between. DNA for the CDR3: TGTGCCAGCAGCTTGAGGGGCCCGAGCAATCAGCCCCAGCATTTT. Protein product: CASSLRGPSNQPQHF. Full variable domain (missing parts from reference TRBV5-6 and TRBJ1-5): DAGVTQSPTHLIKTRGQQVTLRCSPKSGHDTVSWYQQALGQGPQFIFQYYEEEERQRGNFPDRFSGHQFPNYSSELNVNALLLGDSALYLCASSLRGPSNQPQHFGDGTRLSIL.

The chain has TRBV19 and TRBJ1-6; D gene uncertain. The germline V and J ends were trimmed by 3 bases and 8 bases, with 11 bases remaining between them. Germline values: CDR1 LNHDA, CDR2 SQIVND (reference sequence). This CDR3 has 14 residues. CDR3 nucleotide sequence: TGTGCCAGTAGTATCAGAGGTGGAGATTCACCCCTCCACTTT. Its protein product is CASSIRGGDSPLHF.

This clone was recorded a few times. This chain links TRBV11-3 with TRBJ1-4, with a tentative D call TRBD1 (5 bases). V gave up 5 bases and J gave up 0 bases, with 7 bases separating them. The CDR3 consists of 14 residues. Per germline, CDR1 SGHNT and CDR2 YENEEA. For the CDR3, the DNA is TGTGCCAGCAGCATGGACACAACTAATGAAAAACTGTTTTTT. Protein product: CASSMDTTNEKLFF.

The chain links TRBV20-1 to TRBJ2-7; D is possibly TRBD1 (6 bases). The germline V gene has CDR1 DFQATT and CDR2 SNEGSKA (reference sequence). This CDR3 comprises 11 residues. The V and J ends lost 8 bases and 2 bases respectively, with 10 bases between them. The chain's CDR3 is CSFRGTYEQYF. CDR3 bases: TGCAGTTTCAGGGGTACCTACGAGCAGTACTTC.

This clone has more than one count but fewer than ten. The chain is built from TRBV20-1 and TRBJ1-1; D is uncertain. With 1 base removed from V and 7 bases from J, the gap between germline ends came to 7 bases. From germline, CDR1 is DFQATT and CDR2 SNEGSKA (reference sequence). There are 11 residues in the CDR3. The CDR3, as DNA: TGCAGTGCTAGAGTGGCCCTTGAAGCTTTCTTT. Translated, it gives CSARVALEAFF.

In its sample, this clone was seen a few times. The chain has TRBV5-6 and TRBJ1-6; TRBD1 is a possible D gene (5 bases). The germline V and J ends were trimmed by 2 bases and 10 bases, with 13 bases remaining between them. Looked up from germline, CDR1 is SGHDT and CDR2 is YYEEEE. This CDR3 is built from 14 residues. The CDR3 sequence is CASSLGGATSPLHF. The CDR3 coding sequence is TGTGCCAGCAGCTTAGGCGGGGCGACATCACCCCTCCACTTT.

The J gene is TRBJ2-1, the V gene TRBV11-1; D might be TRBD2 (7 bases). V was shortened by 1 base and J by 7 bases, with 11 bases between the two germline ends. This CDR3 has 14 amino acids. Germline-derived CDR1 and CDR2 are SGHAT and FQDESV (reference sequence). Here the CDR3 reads CASSLGRGGNEQFF. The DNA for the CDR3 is TGTGCCAGCAGCTTAGGTAGGGGGGGGAATGAGCAGTTCTTC. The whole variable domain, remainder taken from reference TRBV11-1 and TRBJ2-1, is EAEVAQSPRYKITEKSQAVAFWCDPISGHATLYWYRQILGQGPELLVQFQDESVVDDSQLPKDRFSAERLKGVDSTLKIQPAELGDSAMYLCASSLGRGGNEQFFGPGTRLTVL.

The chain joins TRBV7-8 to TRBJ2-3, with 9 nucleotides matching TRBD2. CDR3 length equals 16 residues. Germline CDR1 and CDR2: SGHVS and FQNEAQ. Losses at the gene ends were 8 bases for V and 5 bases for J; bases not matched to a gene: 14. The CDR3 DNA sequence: TGTGCCAGCGATCTTTTCGCTAGCGGGGTTAAAGATACGCAGTATTTT. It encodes CASDLFASGVKDTQYF. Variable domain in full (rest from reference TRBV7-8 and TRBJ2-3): GAGVSQSPRYKVAKRGQDVALRCDPISGHVSLFWYQQALGQGPEFLTYFQNEAQLDKSGLPSDRFFAERPEGSVSTLKIQRTQQEDSAVYLCASDLFASGVKDTQYFGPGTRLTVL.

CDR3 nucleotide sequence: TGCAGCGTTCAACCCTCCGGGGGTGGCTATGGCTACACCTTC. It yields the protein CSVQPSGGGYGYTF. The rearrangement joins TRBV29-1 to TRBJ1-2, with D possibly TRBD1 on 5 matching bases. There are 14 residues in the CDR3. V dropped 5 bases and J dropped 4 bases, with 17 bases sitting between them. Germline-derived CDR1 and CDR2 are SQVTM and ANQGSEA.

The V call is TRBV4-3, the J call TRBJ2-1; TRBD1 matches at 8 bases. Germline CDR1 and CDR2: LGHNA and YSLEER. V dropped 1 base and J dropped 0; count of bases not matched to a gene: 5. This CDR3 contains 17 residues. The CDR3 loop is CASSQGGQGSSYNEQFF. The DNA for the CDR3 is TGCGCCAGCAGCCAAGGAGGACAGGGAAGCTCCTACAATGAGCAGTTCTTC.

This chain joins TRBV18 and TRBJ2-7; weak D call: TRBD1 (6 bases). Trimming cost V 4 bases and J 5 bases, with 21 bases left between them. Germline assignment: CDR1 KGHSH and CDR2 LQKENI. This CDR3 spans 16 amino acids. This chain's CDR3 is CASSQTSGQGIHEQYF. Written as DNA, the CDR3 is TGTGCCAGCTCACAAACATCAGGTCAGGGGATCCACGAGCAGTACTTC.

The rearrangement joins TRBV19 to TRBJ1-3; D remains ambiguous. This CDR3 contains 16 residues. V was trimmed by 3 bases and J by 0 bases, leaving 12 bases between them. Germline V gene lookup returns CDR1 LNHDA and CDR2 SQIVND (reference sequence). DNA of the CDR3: TGTGCCAGTAGTATGCGGCCGACTATCTCTGGAAACACCATATATTTT. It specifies CASSMRPTISGNTIYF.

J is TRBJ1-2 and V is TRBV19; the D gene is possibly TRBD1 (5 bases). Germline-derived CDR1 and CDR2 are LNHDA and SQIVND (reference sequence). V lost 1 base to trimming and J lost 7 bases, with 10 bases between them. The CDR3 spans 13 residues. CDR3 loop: CASSIGQFAGYTF. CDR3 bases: TGTGCCAGTAGTATAGGACAGTTCGCTGGCTACACCTTC.